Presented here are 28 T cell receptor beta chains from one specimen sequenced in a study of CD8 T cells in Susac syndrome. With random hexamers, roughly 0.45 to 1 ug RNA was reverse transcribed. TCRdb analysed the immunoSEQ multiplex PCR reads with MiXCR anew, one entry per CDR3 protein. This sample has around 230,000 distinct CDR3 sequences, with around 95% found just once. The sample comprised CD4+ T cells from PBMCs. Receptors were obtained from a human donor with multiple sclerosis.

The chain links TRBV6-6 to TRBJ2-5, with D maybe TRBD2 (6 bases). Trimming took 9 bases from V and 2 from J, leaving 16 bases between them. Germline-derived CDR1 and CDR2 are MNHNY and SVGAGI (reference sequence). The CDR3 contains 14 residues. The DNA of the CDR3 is TGTGCCAGTACGCCGGGACTGAGACAAGAGACCCAGTACTTC. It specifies CASTPGLRQETQYF.

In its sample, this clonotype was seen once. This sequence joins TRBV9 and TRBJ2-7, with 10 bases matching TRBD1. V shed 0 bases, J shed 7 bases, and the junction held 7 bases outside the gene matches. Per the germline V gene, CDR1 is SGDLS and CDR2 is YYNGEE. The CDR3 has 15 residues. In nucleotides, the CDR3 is TGTGCCAGCAGCGTAGGGGACAGGGGACGGTGGGAGCAGTACTTC. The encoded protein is CASSVGDRGRWEQYF.

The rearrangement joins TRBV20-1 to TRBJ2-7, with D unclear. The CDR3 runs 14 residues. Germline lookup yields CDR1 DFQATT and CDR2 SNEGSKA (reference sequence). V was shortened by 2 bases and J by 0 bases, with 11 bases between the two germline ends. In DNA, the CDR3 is TGCAGTGCTAGAACACGCCCCAGCTCCTACGAGCAGTACTTC. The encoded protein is CSARTRPSSYEQYF.

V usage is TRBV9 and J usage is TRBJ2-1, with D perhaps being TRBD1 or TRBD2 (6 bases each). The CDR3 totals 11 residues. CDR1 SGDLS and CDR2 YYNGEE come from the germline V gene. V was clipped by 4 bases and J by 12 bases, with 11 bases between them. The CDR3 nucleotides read TGTGCCAGCAGCCTCGAGGGGGGGCAGTTCTTC. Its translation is CASSLEGGQFF.

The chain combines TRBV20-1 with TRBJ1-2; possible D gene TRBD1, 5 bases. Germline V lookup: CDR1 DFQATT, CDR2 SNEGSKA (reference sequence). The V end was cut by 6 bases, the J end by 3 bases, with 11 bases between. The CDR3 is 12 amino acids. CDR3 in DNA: TGCAGTGCCCCGACAGTTCACTATGGCTACACCTTC. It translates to CSAPTVHYGYTF.

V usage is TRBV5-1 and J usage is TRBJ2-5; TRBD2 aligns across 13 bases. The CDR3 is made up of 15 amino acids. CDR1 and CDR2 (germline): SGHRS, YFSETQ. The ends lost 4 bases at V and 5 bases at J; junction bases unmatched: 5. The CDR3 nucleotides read TGCGCCAGCAGCGGCGGACTAGCGGGGGCGGAGACCCAGTACTTC. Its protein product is CASSGGLAGAETQYF.

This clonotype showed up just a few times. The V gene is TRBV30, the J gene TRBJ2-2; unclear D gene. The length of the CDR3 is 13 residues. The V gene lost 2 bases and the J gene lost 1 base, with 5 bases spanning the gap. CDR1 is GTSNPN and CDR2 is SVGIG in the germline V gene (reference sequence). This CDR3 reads CAWSRVNTGELFF. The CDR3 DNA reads TGTGCCTGGAGTCGGGTGAACACCGGGGAGCTGTTTTTT.

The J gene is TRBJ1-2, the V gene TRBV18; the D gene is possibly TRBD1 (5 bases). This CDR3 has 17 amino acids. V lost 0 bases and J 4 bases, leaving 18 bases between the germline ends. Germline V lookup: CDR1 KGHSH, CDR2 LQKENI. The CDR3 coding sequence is TGTGCCAGCTCACCACCGGGTTTTCCACAGGCCAGCTATGGCTACACCTTC. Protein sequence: CASSPPGFPQASYGYTF.

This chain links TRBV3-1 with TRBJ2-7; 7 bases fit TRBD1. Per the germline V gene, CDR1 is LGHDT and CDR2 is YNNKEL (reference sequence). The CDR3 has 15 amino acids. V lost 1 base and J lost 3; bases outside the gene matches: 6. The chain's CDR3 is CASSQATGIFYEQYF. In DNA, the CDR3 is TGTGCCAGCAGCCAAGCGACAGGGATCTTCTACGAGCAGTACTTC.

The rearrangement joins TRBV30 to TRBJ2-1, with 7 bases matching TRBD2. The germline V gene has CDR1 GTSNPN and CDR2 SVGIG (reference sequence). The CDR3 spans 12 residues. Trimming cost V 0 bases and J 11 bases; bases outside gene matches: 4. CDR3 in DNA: TGTGCCTGGAGTGTTCCCAGCGGGAAGCAGTTCTTC. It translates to CAWSVPSGKQFF.

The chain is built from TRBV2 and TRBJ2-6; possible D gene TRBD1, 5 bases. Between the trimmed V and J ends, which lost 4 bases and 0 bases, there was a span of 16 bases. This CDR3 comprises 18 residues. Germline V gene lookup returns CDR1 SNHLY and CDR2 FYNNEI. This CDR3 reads CASSGGGRPYSGANVLTF. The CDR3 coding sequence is TGTGCCAGCAGTGGGGGCGGCAGACCCTACTCTGGGGCCAACGTCCTGACTTTC.

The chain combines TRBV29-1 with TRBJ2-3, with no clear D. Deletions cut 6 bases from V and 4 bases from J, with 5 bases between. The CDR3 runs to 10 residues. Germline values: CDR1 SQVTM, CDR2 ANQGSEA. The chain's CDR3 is CSVIPDTQYF. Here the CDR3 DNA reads TGCAGCGTCATTCCAGATACGCAGTATTTT.

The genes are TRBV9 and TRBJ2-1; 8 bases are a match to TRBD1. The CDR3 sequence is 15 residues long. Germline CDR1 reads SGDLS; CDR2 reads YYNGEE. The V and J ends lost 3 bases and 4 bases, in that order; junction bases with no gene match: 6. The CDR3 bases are TGTGCCAGCAGCGCCACCGGGACAGGATACAATGAGCAGTTCTTC. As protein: CASSATGTGYNEQFF.

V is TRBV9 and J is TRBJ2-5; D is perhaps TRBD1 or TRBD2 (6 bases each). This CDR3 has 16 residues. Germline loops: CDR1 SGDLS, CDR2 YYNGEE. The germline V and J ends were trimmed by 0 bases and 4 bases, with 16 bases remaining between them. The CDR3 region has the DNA TGTGCCAGCAGCGTAGGGGGGGACATTAGTGGAGAGACCCAGTACTTC. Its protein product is CASSVGGDISGETQYF.

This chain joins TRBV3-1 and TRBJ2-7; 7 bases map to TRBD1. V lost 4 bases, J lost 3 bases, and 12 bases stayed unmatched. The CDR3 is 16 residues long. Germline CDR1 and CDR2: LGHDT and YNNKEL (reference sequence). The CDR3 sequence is CASSPKPGQAYYEQYF. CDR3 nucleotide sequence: TGTGCCAGCAGCCCTAAACCCGGACAGGCTTACTACGAGCAGTACTTC.

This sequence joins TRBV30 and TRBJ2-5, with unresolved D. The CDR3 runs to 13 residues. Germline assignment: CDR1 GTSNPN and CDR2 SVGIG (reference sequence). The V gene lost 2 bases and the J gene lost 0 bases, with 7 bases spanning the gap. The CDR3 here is CAWSQGYQETQYF. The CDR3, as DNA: TGTGCCTGGAGTCAAGGGTACCAAGAGACCCAGTACTTC.

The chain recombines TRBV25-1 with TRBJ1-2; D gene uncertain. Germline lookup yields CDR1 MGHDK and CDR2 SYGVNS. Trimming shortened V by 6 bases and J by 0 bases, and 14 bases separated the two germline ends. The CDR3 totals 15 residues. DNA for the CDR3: TGTGCCAGCAGCTTACCCGGGGTGACTAACTATGGCTACACCTTC. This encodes CASSLPGVTNYGYTF.

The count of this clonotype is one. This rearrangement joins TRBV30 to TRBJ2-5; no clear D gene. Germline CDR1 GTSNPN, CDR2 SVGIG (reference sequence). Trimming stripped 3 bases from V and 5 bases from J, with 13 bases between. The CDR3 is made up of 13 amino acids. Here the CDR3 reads CAWSDLLGETQYF. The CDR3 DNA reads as TGTGCCTGGAGCGACCTGTTAGGGGAGACCCAGTACTTC.

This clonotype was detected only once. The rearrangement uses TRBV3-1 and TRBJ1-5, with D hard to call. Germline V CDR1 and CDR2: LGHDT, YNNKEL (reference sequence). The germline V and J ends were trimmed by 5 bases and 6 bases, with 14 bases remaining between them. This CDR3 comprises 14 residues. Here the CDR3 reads CASSFGSRSQPQHF. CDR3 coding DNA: TGTGCCAGCAGCTTCGGGAGCAGGAGTCAGCCCCAGCATTTT.

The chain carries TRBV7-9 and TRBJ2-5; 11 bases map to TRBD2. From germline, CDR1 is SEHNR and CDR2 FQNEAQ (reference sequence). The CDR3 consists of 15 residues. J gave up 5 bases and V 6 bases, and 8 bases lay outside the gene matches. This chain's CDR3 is CASRALAGAGETQYF. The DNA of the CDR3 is TGTGCCAGCAGGGCACTAGCGGGAGCCGGCGAGACCCAGTACTTC.

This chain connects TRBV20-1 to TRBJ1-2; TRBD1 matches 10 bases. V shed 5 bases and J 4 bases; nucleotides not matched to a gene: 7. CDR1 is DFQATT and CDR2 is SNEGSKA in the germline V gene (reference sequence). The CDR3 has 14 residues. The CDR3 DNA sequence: TGCAGTGCTGGACAGGGGGTTCGGAGCTATGGCTACACCTTC. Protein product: CSAGQGVRSYGYTF.

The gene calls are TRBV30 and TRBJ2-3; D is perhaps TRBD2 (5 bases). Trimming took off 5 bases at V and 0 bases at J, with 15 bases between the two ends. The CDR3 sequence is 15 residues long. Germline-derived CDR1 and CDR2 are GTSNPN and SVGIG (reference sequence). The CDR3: CAWGRGRSSTDTQYF. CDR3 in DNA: TGTGCCTGGGGGAGAGGGAGATCTAGCACAGATACGCAGTATTTT. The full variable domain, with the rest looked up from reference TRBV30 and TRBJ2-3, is SQTIHQWPATLVQPVGSPLSLECTVEGTSNPNLYWYRQAAGRGLQLLFYSVGIGQISSEVPQNLSASRPQDRQFILSSKKLLLSDSGFYLCAWGRGRSSTDTQYFGPGTRLTVL.

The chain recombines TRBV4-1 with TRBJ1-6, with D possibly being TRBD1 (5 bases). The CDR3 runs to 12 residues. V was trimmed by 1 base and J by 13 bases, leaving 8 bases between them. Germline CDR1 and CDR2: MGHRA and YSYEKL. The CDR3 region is CASSQVGVPLHF. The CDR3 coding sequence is TGCGCCAGCAGCCAAGTAGGGGTGCCCCTCCACTTT.

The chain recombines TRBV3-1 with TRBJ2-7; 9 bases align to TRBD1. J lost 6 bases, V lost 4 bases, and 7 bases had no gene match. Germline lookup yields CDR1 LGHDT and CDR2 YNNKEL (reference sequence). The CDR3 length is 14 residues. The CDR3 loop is CASSPGTGSAEQYF. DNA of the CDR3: TGTGCCAGCAGCCCAGGGACAGGGAGCGCCGAGCAGTACTTC.

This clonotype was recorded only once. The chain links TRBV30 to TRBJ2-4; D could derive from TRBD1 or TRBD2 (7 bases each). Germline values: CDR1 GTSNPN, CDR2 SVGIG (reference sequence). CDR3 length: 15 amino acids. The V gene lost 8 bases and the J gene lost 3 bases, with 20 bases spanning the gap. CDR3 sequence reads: CATRNTGEGKNIQYF. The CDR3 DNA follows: TGTGCCACGAGGAACACAGGGGAGGGCAAAAACATTCAGTACTTC.

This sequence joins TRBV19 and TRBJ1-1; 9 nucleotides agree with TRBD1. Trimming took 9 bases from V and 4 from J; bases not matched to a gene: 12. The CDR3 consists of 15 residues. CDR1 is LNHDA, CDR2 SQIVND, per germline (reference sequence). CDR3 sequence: CASTGTGLSFTEAFF. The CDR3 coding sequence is TGTGCCAGCACCGGGACAGGGTTGTCGTTCACTGAAGCTTTCTTT.

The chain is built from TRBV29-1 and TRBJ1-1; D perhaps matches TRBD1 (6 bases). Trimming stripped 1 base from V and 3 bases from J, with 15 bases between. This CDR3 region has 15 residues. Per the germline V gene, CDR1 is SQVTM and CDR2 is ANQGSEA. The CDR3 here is CSVEVYRARDTEAFF. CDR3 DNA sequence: TGCAGCGTTGAAGTCTACAGGGCGCGGGACACTGAAGCTTTCTTT.

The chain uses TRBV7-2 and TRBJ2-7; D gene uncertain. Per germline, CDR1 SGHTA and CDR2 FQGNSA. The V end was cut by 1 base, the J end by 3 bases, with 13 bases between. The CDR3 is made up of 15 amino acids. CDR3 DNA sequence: TGTGCCAGCAGCTTAGTCGGAGATGGAAGCTACGAGCAGTACTTC. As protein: CASSLVGDGSYEQYF.